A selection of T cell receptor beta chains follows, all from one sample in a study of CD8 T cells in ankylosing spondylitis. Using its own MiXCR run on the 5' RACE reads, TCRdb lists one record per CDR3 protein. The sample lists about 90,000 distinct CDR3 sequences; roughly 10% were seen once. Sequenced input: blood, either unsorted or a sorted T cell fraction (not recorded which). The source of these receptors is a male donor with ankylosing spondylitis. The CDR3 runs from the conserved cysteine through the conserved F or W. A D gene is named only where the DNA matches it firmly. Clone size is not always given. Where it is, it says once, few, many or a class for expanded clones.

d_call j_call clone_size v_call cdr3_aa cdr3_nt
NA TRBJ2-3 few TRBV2 CASSEATSRDTQYF TGTGCCAGCAGTGAAGCGACTAGTAGGGATACGCAGTATTTT
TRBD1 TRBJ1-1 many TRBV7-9 CASNPGGEDTEAFF TGTGCCAGCAATCCAGGGGGCGAGGACACTGAAGCTTTCTTT
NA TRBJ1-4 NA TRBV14 CASSQYRAFGEKLFF TGTGCCAGCAGCCAATACAGGGCGTTCGGTGAAAAACTGTTTTTT
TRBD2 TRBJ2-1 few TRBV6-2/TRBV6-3 CASSSVGLAGPYNEQFF TGTGCCAGCAGTTCCGTAGGACTAGCGGGGCCATACAATGAGCAGTTCTTC
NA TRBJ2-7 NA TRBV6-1 CASSDRSTYEQYF TGTGCCAGCAGTGACAGAAGCACCTACGAGCAGTACTTC
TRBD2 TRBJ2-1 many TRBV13 CASSWGLADSYNEQFF TGTGCCAGCAGCTGGGGACTAGCGGACTCCTACAATGAGCAGTTCTTC
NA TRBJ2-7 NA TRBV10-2 CASSESSWTGSEQYF TGCGCCAGCAGTGAGTCTAGTTGGACGGGTAGCGAGCAGTACTTC
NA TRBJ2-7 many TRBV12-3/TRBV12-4 CASSPDFNEQYF TGTGCCAGCAGTCCGGACTTCAACGAGCAGTACTTC
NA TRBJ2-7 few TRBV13 CASSLAGAGYEQYF TGTGCCAGCAGCTTAGCGGGAGCGGGCTACGAGCAGTACTTC
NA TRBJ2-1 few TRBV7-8 CASESDSYNEQFF TGTGCCAGCGAGTCAGACTCCTACAATGAGCAGTTCTTC
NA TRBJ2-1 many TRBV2 CATPLRGGLNEQFF TGTGCCACCCCCCTCAGGGGGGGCTTGAATGAGCAGTTCTTC
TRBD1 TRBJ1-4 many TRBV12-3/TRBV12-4 CASSPDRGQANEKLFF TGTGCCAGCAGTCCGGACAGGGGGCAAGCTAATGAAAAACTGTTTTTT
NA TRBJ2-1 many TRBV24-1 CATSDLSGAGSVNEQFF TGTGCCACCAGTGATTTGAGTGGCGCGGGTTCTGTTAATGAGCAGTTCTTC
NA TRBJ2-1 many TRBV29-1 CSVEGRYNEQFF TGCAGCGTTGAGGGCAGATACAATGAGCAGTTCTTC
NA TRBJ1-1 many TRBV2 CASRPLGFPEAFF TGTGCCAGCAGGCCGCTGGGGTTCCCTGAAGCTTTCTTT
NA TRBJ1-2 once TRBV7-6 CASSPAWGAGNGYTF TGTGCCAGCAGCCCCGCCTGGGGGGCTGGAAATGGCTACACCTTC
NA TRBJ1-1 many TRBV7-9 CASSPQGEAFF TGTGCCAGCAGCCCTCAGGGTGAAGCTTTCTTT
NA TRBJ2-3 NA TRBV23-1 CASSPLPDTQYF TGCGCCAGCAGTCCCCTACCGGATACGCAGTATTTT
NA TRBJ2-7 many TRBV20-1 CSARDEGGSYERYF TGCAGTGCTAGAGATGAGGGCGGCTCCTACGAGCGGTACTTC
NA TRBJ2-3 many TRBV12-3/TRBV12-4 CASSLETTDTQYF TGTGCCAGCAGTTTAGAAACGACAGATACGCAGTATTTT
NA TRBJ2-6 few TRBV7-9 CASSLAPLGANVLTF TGTGCCAGCAGCTTAGCCCCGCTGGGGGCCAACGTCCTGACTTTC
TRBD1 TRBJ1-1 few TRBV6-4 CASRTGGEGTEAFF TGTGCCAGCAGGACAGGGGGAGAGGGCACTGAAGCTTTCTTT
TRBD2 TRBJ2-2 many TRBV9 CASSVTSGSFTNTGELFF TGTGCCAGCAGCGTCACTAGCGGGAGTTTTACGAACACCGGGGAGCTGTTTTTT
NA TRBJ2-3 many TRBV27 CASSLSRGGDTQYF TGTGCCAGCAGTTTATCGAGAGGAGGAGATACGCAGTATTTT
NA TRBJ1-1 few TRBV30 CAWGLGPLSSEAFF TGTGCCTGGGGTTTAGGACCGCTTTCTTCTGAAGCTTTCTTT
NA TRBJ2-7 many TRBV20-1 CSASLLSGQIKKQYF TGCAGTGCTAGCCTCCTCTCCGGACAGATTAAGAAGCAGTACTTC
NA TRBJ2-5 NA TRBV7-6 CASSLDPPRGQETQYF TGTGCCAGCAGCTTAGACCCCCCCCGGGGGCAAGAGACCCAGTACTTC
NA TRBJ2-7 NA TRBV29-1 CSVGGRGEQYF TGCAGCGTAGGGGGGAGAGGCGAGCAGTACTTC
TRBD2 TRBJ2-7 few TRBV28 CASSPVTSGVYEQYF TGTGCCAGCAGTCCCGTGACTAGCGGGGTCTACGAGCAGTACTTC
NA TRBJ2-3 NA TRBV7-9 CASSFPSGVDTQYF TGTGCCAGCAGCTTCCCTTCGGGGGTTGATACGCAGTATTTT
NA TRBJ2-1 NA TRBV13 CASTTGGDEQFF TGTGCCAGCACCACCGGTGGGGATGAGCAGTTCTTC
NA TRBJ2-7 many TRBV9 CASSEVSQTDEQYF TGTGCCAGCAGCGAAGTGAGTCAAACTGACGAGCAGTACTTC
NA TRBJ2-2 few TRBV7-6 CASSTGVGTGELFF TGTGCCAGCTCCACGGGAGTCGGGACCGGGGAGCTGTTTTTT
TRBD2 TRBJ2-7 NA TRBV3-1 CASSQGLAGEYEQYF TGTGCCAGCAGCCAAGGACTAGCGGGAGAGTACGAGCAGTACTTC
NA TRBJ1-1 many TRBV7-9 CASSRHNTEAFF TGTGCCAGCAGCCGTCACAACACTGAAGCTTTCTTT
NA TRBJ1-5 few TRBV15 CATSRDIQGEGQPQHF TGTGCCACCAGCAGAGATATCCAGGGTGAAGGTCAGCCCCAGCATTTT
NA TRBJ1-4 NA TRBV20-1 CSARDWQGGEKLFF TGCAGTGCTAGAGATTGGCAAGGGGGGGAAAAACTGTTTTTT
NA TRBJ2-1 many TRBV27 CASSLYQTASYNEQFF TGTGCCAGCAGTTTATACCAGACTGCATCCTACAATGAGCAGTTCTTC
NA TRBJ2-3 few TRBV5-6 CASSFVGSTDTQYF TGTGCCAGCAGCTTCGTCGGCTCCACAGATACGCAGTATTTT